This T cell receptor beta chain derives from a study of cytotoxic CD8 clonotypes in ibrutinib-treated CLL. The CDR3 spans 11 residues. The germline V gene has CDR1 DFQATT and CDR2 SNEGSKA (reference sequence). Trimming cost V 0 bases and J 11 bases, with 8 bases left between them. Findings and caveats of the study: An increase in clonality occurred at ibrutinib response, followed by a return toward baseline at progression.

Produced via immunoSEQ multiplex PCR; TCRdb's table is partial and in-frame only. Among about 45,000 clones, over 50% were seen once, and the ten largest hold 20% to 25%. For this clone: Its antigen is unknown.

The rearrangement uses TRBV20-1 and TRBJ2-1; D is unresolved. This material consisted of PBMCs, taken after 24 months of ibrutinib treatment. The clonotype was recovered from a human donor with chronic lymphocytic leukemia. The CDR3 DNA sequence: TGCAGTGCTAGAGAGACCTATCAGCAGTTCTTC. This codes for CSARETYQQFF.